The entry below describes one T cell receptor (beta chain). This may come from a read error, since a much larger clone is one base off. This entry belongs to a study of tumor and adjacent non-tumor tissue in lung cancer. This sample's RNA came from whole unsorted tissue. The normal lung tissue was taken more than 3 cm from the tumor edge. Per the germline V gene, CDR1 is DFQATT and CDR2 is SNEGSKA (reference sequence). The CDR3 loop spans 18 amino acids. Three rounds of nested PCR, following a modified ARM-PCR protocol, produced the TCRbeta library. One entry per CDR3 protein results from TCRdb running MiXCR on the multiplex PCR reads. Among roughly 75,000 distinct CDR3 sequences listed, roughly 80% were seen once.

The genes are TRBV20-1 and TRBJ2-7, with 11 bases matching TRBD2. The specimen was distant non-tumor lung tissue. The clonotype comes from a man in his sixties with non-small cell lung cancer. The CDR3 region has the DNA TGCAGTGCTAGAGGATTGGCACTAGCGGGGGCGAGCTCCTACGAGCGGTACTTC. This gives the protein CSARGLALAGASSYERYF.